The clone carrying this T cell receptor (beta chain) was picked up a small number of times. V was pared by 8 bases and J by 4 bases, with 10 bases of the junction left unmatched. The V gene's germline CDR1 is SNHLY and CDR2 FYNNEI. This CDR3 has 15 amino acids. Some clones are missing from TCRdb's copy, which holds only in-frame ones; the method was immunoSEQ multiplex PCR. The sample lists 50,000 to 70,000 clones, under 85% occurring once. The source of the sample is a study of blood T cell repertoires in COVID-19. Overall study context: COVID-19 samples from acute and convalescent phases originated in the United States, Italy and Spain. Sources were T cells, B-cell-depleted T cells, or PBMCs; the material itself was cDNA or gDNA.

The source is a man aged 55 to 70 with acute or convalescent COVID-19. V gene TRBV2 combines with J gene TRBJ2-3; 9 bases match TRBD1. Sequencing input: peripheral blood. DNA of the CDR3: TGTGCCAGCTCGCTAGGGGGACAGGGAGCAGATACGCAGTATTTT. It is translated as CASSLGGQGADTQYF.